This TCR beta chain is from a study of T cells in Graves' hyperthyroidism and ophthalmopathy. Together with thyroid ultrasound, orbital computed tomography, serum thyroxine and TRAb, clinical symptoms were used for diagnoses. It was 8 to 10 ml of fresh peripheral blood that supplied the PBMCs. Germline CDR1 and CDR2: SGHDN and FVKESK. The CDR3 has 17 residues. V dropped 5 bases and J dropped 5 bases, with 24 bases sitting between them. Researchers amplified the TCR beta CDR3 regions from RNA transcripts. Researchers ran a first-round RT-PCR on the TCR CDR3 using the HTBI primer set. One entry per CDR3 protein, called by TCRdb with MiXCR from the multiplex PCR reads. Of around 560,000 distinct CDR3 sequences in the sample, approximately 15% were seen once. This clonotype was seen many times. The antigen is not known. Whole-study findings and limits: Separating ophthalmopathy from stable hyperthyroidism was achieved by a 13 V-J model.

The genes are TRBV14 and TRBJ1-1; perhaps TRBD1 as D (6 bases). The sample taken for sequencing was blood. The TCR originated in a woman aged 18-29 years with Graves' hyperthyroidism. The CDR3 DNA follows: TGTGCCAGCAGCAGACCGGGACTGCTTGGTCAGGGGACTGAAGCTTTCTTT. Amino acid sequence: CASSRPGLLGQGTEAFF.